One and the same sample provided the 4 T cell receptor beta chains below, sequenced in a study of control samples from healthy donors and cancer patients. The repertoire was sequenced with immunoSEQ multiplex PCR; TCRdb's copy has only in-frame clones and lacks some. The data contain about 55,000 clones, around 90% of them seen just once; the ten biggest clones take up 3.5% to 4%. The source material was blood. The receptors were gathered from a man in his forties or fifties in good health.

V and J are TRBV24-1 and TRBJ2-2, with a possible D match to TRBD1 (5 bases). This CDR3 is built from 14 residues. Germline CDR1 is KGHDR and CDR2 is SFDVKD. Trimming took off 9 bases at V and 1 base at J, with 11 bases between the two ends. CDR3 nucleotide sequence: TGTGCCACCGGACGTGGACAGAACACCGGGGAGCTGTTTTTT. Protein product: CATGRGQNTGELFF.

The chain carries TRBV6-2 or TRBV6-3 and TRBJ2-3, with TRBD2 matching over 13 bases. This CDR3 is built from 15 residues. Germline V lookup: CDR1 MNHEY, CDR2 SVGEGT. Trimming at V came to 5 bases and at J to 6 bases, leaving 5 bases not matched to a gene. The CDR3 sequence is CASSRLAGGKDTQYF. In DNA, the CDR3 is TGTGCCAGCAGTCGACTAGCGGGGGGCAAGGATACGCAGTATTTT.

The J gene is TRBJ2-7, the V gene TRBV4-1, with D maybe TRBD1 (6 bases). The CDR3 consists of 15 residues. The V end lost 0 bases, the J end lost 5 bases, and 14 bases lay between the germline ends. In germline, CDR1 is MGHRA, CDR2 YSYEKL. The CDR3 DNA reads as TGCGCCAGCAGCCAAGAAGGCAGGGGATCCGACGAGCAGTACTTC. Its translation is CASSQEGRGSDEQYF.

The chain links TRBV19 to TRBJ1-6; TRBD1 might be the D (6 bases). Deletions cut 6 bases from V and 6 bases from J, with 15 bases between. The CDR3 is made up of 15 amino acids. Germline CDR1 is LNHDA and CDR2 is SQIVND (reference sequence). CDR3 sequence: CASRYQGRGNSPLHF. The CDR3 region has the DNA TGTGCCAGTAGGTACCAGGGGCGGGGTAATTCACCCCTCCACTTT.